Reported below is one T cell receptor (beta chain). What it binds is unknown. The entry originates in a study of shared clonotypes between healthy human individuals. Study-wide context: Researchers drew samples from a couple of women and a few men aged 18 to 49.

Germline CDR1 SEHNR, CDR2 FQNEAQ (reference sequence). Trimming pared 7 bases from V and 6 bases from J, leaving 21 bases between. The CDR3 is 15 amino acids. Each subset's genomic DNA was shared equally among a number of immunoSEQ plates. Using immunoSEQ multiplex PCR, the repertoire was profiled, and TCRdb retains in-frame clones only, with some absent. Of approximately 2.5 million clones listed, 80% to 95% were seen once; the top ten hold more than 0.35%. The study's findings and limits: The researchers took only blood, and tissue repertoires probably look different.

The V gene is TRBV7-9, the J gene TRBJ1-2, with no clear D. The specimen was naive CD4+ T cells from PBMCs. Subset denoted: CD45RA+ positively selected. This sequence was found in a man in his late teens or twenties in good health. Some clones in this sample may be carry-over from other donors' samples. For the CDR3, the DNA is TGTGCCAGCATGTTTAGTGGAGGCATCGGTAATGGCTACACCTTC. It specifies CASMFSGGIGNGYTF.